Presented here are 22 T cell receptor beta chains from one specimen sequenced in a study of metastatic and nonmetastatic thyroid tumors. TCRdb ran MiXCR on the PCR reads. The table records around 19,000 clones, about a sixth of them present only once. Before thyroid surgery, none of the patients had received any treatment. Sequenced: tumor tissue. These receptors were obtained from a female donor with papillary thyroid cancer or a benign thyroid nodule (not recorded which). Some clones in this sample may be carry-over from other donors' samples.

This clone was seen many times. V and J are TRBV29-1 and TRBJ2-7; 7 bases map to TRBD1. The trim removed 6 bases at V and 0 bases at J, leaving 11 bases unmatched. CDR1 is SQVTM and CDR2 is ANQGSEA in the germline V gene. The CDR3 has 15 amino acids. Here the CDR3 DNA reads TGCAGCGTCGGGAATGACAGGGTAAGCTCCTACGAGCAGTACTTC. This encodes CSVGNDRVSSYEQYF.

This clone has a count of ten or more. The V gene is TRBV12-3 or TRBV12-4, the J gene TRBJ2-2; D gene unclear. V gave up 5 bases and J gave up 3 bases, with 13 bases separating them. This CDR3 region has 15 residues. CDR3 protein: CASSTTHQDTGELFF. The CDR3 DNA is TGTGCCAGCAGTACAACTCATCAGGACACCGGGGAGCTGTTTTTT.

With regard to this clone: The junction and the germline gene differ at one end; a read error may be behind it. The chain uses TRBV6-5 and TRBJ2-7; TRBD1 aligns across 8 bases. Germline CDR1 and CDR2: MNHEY and SVGAGI. This CDR3 is 15 amino acids long. The CDR3 nucleotides read TGTGCCAGCAGTTCCAAGGACAGGGCATTCTACGAGCAGTATTTC. This gives the protein CASSSKDRAFYEQYF.

As concerns this clone: With a much larger clone just one base away, this may be a read error. The chain carries TRBV10-2 and TRBJ1-2; no definite D call. The CDR3 runs 12 residues. V was trimmed by 7 bases and J by 3 bases, leaving 9 bases between them. The germline gives CDR1 WSHSY, CDR2 SAAADI. This CDR3 reads CASTDCYYGYTF. CDR3 in DNA: TGCGCCAGCACCGACTGCTACTATGGCTACACCTTC.

This clone was detected many times. V usage is TRBV18 and J usage is TRBJ1-2, with D maybe TRBD1 (6 bases). The CDR3 has 16 residues. V was clipped by 3 bases and J by 2 bases, with 16 bases between them. CDR1 is KGHSH and CDR2 is LQKENI in the germline V gene. The CDR3 spells CASSPQADSLNYGYTF. CDR3 sequence (DNA): TGTGCCAGCTCACCCCAGGCGGACAGCTTGAACTATGGCTACACCTTC.

This clone has ten or more counts. The chain carries TRBV25-1 and TRBJ1-2; tentative D call: TRBD1 (6 bases). The V gene lost 3 bases and the J gene lost 8 bases, with 7 bases spanning the gap. Germline values: CDR1 MGHDK, CDR2 SYGVNS. The CDR3 has 11 residues. The CDR3 protein is CASSEGGGYTF. DNA for the CDR3: TGTGCCAGCAGTGAGGGGGGCGGCTACACCTTC.

A remark on this clone: This sequence may be a read error, since a much larger clone differs from it by one base. The chain couples TRBV5-6 to TRBJ2-1, with D possibly being TRBD1 (5 bases). V gave up 4 bases and J gave up 6 bases, with 11 bases separating them. Germline loops: CDR1 SGHDT, CDR2 YYEEEE. CDR3 length: 13 residues. This chain's CDR3 is CASSPQGVNEQFF. CDR3 coding DNA: TGTGCCAGCAGCCCCCAGGGTGTCAATGAGCAGTTCTTC.

The chain has TRBV18 and TRBJ1-1; D is uncertain. This CDR3 contains 12 residues. CDR1 KGHSH and CDR2 LQKENI come from the germline V gene. V gave up 3 bases and J gave up 9 bases, with 11 bases separating them. CDR3 sequence: CASSPSPGQAFF. In nucleotides, the CDR3 is TGTGCCAGCTCACCTAGTCCAGGACAAGCTTTCTTT.

This clone was detected many times. V and J are TRBV18 and TRBJ2-3, with TRBD1 matching over 7 bases. The germline gives CDR1 KGHSH, CDR2 LQKENI. The CDR3 has 15 residues. The ends lost 2 bases at V and 0 bases at J; junction bases unmatched: 2. The CDR3 sequence is CASSPLGQSTDTQYF. In DNA form, the CDR3 reads TGTGCCAGCTCACCATTGGGACAGAGCACAGATACGCAGTATTTT.

By frequency in the sample, this clone is medium-sized. V usage is TRBV4-1 and J usage is TRBJ1-2; 7 bases agree with TRBD1. The CDR3 runs 16 residues. The trim removed 3 bases at V and 4 bases at J, leaving 11 bases unmatched. Per the germline V gene, CDR1 is MGHRA and CDR2 is YSYEKL. This CDR3 reads CASSQEPLTGFYGYTF. CDR3 nucleotide sequence: TGCGCCAGCAGCCAGGAGCCCTTGACAGGGTTCTATGGCTACACCTTC.

This clone turned up a few times. A much bigger clone sits one base away, suggesting this may be a read error. This chain joins TRBV19 and TRBJ2-1, with TRBD2 identical over 13 bases. CDR1 is LNHDA, CDR2 SQIVND, per germline (reference sequence). CDR3 length: 15 amino acids. Here the CDR3 reads CASSGGTSGVNEHFF. In DNA, the CDR3 is TGTGCCAGTAGTGGGGGGACTAGCGGGGTTAATGAGCATTTCTTC.

This clone was picked up a small number of times. V gene TRBV12-5 combines with J gene TRBJ2-5, with D perhaps TRBD2 (6 bases). The V gene's germline CDR1 is LGHNT and CDR2 FRNRAP. This CDR3 region has 16 residues. The V and J ends lost 2 bases and 3 bases respectively, with 16 bases between them. The CDR3: CASGLYPGTQEETQYF. The CDR3 DNA is TGTGCTAGTGGTTTGTACCCCGGGACTCAAGAAGAGACCCAGTACTTC.

This clone was found many times. The CDR3 DNA reads TGTGCCAGCAGCTTAGAAGGGACTTCGGATTACGAGCAGTACTTC. Its translation is CASSLEGTSDYEQYF. The chain couples TRBV7-8 to TRBJ2-7, with a possible D match to TRBD2 (6 bases). V was pared by 1 base and J by 4 bases, with 14 bases between. The CDR3 loop spans 15 amino acids. Germline CDR1 is SGHVS and CDR2 is FQNEAQ.

This clone has a handful of counts. A read error may produce the germline difference seen at one junction end. This chain links TRBV27 with TRBJ2-4; possibly TRBD1 or TRBD2 for D (6 bases each). Germline V gives CDR1 MNHEY, CDR2 SMNVEV (reference sequence). CDR3 length equals 13 residues. The DNA of the CDR3 is TGTGCCAGCAGACCGGGGGCGGAAAACATTCGGTACTTC. Translated: CASRPGAENIRYF.

This clone was recorded many times. This chain joins TRBV5-8 and TRBJ1-3; possible D gene TRBD1, 6 bases. The CDR3 extends over 15 amino acids. Germline CDR1 SGHTS, CDR2 YDEGEE. Trimming removed 5 bases at V and 1 base at J, with 13 bases between. The CDR3 protein is CASRQGMGSGNTIYF. The CDR3 DNA follows: TGTGCCAGCAGACAGGGAATGGGGTCTGGAAACACCATATATTTT.

This clone was detected many times. CDR3: CASSLDSSVYGYTF. CDR3 DNA: TGTGCCAGCAGCTTGGACAGTTCAGTCTATGGCTACACCTTC. The chain links TRBV5-4 to TRBJ1-2; D unresolved. The V end lost 0 bases, the J end lost 4 bases, and 10 bases lay between the germline ends. CDR3 length: 14 amino acids. Germline V gene lookup returns CDR1 SGHNT and CDR2 YYREEE (reference sequence).

This clone came up many times. The V and J genes are TRBV28 and TRBJ2-1; TRBD1 might be the D (6 bases). Germline loops: CDR1 MDHEN, CDR2 SYDVKM. Trimming removed 5 bases at V and 13 bases at J, with 21 bases between. This CDR3 has 14 amino acids. The CDR3 coding sequence is TGTGCCAGCAGTCCGCCGGGACATTTTATCGGCCAGTTCTTC. Translating gives CASSPPGHFIGQFF.

This chain links TRBV28 with TRBJ1-1, with unresolved D. CDR1 and CDR2 (germline): MDHEN, SYDVKM. V gave up 10 bases and J gave up 10 bases, with 19 bases separating them. This CDR3 contains 12 residues. The CDR3 region has the DNA TGTGCCACCGGCGGCACGTGTGGAGTAGCTTTCTTT. Translated, it gives CATGGTCGVAFF.

This clone ranks as medium-sized. This chain connects TRBV28 to TRBJ2-7; maybe TRBD1 (5 bases). CDR3 length equals 11 residues. The germline gives CDR1 MDHEN, CDR2 SYDVKM. The V end lost 8 bases, the J end lost 5 bases, and 10 bases lay between the germline ends. CDR3 loop: CASCREHEQYF. The CDR3, as DNA: TGTGCCAGCTGCAGGGAACACGAGCAGTACTTC.

This clone was seen ten or more times. This chain joins TRBV7-8 and TRBJ2-3, with a possible D match to TRBD2 (5 bases). Trimming shortened V by 0 bases and J by 3 bases, and 22 bases separated the two germline ends. The CDR3 is 19 residues long. CDR1 SGHVS and CDR2 FQNEAQ come from the germline V gene. In nucleotides, the CDR3 is TGTGCCAGCAGCTTAGCGGATGAGGACTGGAGTTCGGGAACAGATACGCAGTATTTT. It encodes CASSLADEDWSSGTDTQYF.

This clone showed up just a few times. This chain links TRBV6-2 or TRBV6-3 with TRBJ1-2; TRBD1 might be the D (6 bases). The CDR3 sequence is 15 residues long. Trimming stripped 7 bases from V and 4 bases from J, with 19 bases between. Germline CDR1 reads MNHEY; CDR2 reads SVGEGT. The CDR3 DNA follows: TGTGCCAGCATTCCTGTCGGGGGGCGCTTCTATGGCTACACCTTC. This gives the protein CASIPVGGRFYGYTF.

This clone was seen ten or more times. The V call is TRBV4-1, the J call TRBJ2-7; TRBD1 might be the D (5 bases). The CDR3 is 15 residues long. Trimming cost V 2 bases and J 1 base, with 12 bases left between them. Germline CDR1 MGHRA, CDR2 YSYEKL. CDR3 amino acids: CASSQPTVGSYEQYF. The CDR3 DNA is TGCGCCAGCAGCCAACCGACAGTCGGATCCTACGAGCAGTACTTC.